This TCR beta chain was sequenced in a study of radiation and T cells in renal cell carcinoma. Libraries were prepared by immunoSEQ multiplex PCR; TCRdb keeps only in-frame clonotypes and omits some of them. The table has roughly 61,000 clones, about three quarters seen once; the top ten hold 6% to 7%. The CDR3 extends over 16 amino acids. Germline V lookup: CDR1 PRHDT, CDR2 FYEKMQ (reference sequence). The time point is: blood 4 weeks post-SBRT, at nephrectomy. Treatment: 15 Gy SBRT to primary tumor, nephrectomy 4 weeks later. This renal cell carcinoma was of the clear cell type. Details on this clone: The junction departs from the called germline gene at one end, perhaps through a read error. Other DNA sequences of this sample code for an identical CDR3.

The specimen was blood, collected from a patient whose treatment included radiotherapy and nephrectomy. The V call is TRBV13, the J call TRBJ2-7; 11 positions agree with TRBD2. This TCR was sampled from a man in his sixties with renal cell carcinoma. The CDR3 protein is CASSLVTSGGPHEQYF. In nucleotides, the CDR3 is TGTGCCAGCAGCTTAGTTACTAGCGGGGGCCCCCACGAGCAGTACTTT.